This T cell receptor beta chain was captured by sequencing in a study of T cell changes during pregnancy in multiple sclerosis. Germline CDR1 is MDHEN and CDR2 is SYDVKM. The V and J ends lost 3 bases and 2 bases respectively, with 19 bases between them. The length of the CDR3 is 17 residues. The data were produced by immunoSEQ multiplex PCR, yet TCRdb's version contains in-frame clones alone and is incomplete. The sample lists over 70,000 clones; 80% to 95% were seen once. The TCR sequence derives from a female donor in good health, enrolled as a control in a pregnancy study. Sample: peripheral blood, taken in the first trimester of pregnancy. The chain recombines TRBV28 with TRBJ2-5; D perhaps matches TRBD1 (6 bases). The CDR3 here is CASSFGLFRDKQETQYF. CDR3 DNA sequence: TGTGCCAGCAGTTTTGGGCTTTTCCGGGACAAGCAAGAGACCCAGTACTTC.